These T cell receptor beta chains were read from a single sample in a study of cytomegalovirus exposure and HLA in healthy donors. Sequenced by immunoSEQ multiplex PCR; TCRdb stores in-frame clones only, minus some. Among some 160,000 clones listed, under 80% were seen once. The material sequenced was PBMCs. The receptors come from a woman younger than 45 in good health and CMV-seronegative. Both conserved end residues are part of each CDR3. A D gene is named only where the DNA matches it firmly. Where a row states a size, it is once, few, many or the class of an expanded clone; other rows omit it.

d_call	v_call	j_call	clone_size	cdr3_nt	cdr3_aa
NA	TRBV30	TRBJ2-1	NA	TGTGCCTGGAGTAACAACAATGAGCAGTTCTTC	CAWSNNNEQFF
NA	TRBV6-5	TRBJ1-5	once	TGTGCCAGCAGTTACGCGGGGGCGGGTCAGCCCCAGCATTTT	CASSYAGAGQPQHF
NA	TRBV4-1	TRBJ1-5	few	TGCGCCAGCAGCCAAGGACAGAGTCTAGAGGAAAATCAGCCCCAGCATTTT	CASSQGQSLEENQPQHF
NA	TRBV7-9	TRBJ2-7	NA	TGTGCCAGCAGCCGAGGACAGATCTACGGGCAGTACTTC	CASSRGQIYGQYF
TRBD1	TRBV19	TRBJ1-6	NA	TGTGCCAGTAGGACCGGGACAGGGTTTTCACCCCTCCACTTT	CASRTGTGFSPLHF
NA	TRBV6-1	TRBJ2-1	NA	TGTGCCAGCAGCTTACAGGGACCCTACAATGAGCAGTTCTTC	CASSLQGPYNEQFF
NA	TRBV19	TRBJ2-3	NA	TGTGCCAGTAGCACCCCCGCGGGGAGTAGAGATACGCAGTATTTT	CASSTPAGSRDTQYF
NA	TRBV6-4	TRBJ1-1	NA	TGTGCCAGCAGTGAAGCGACGGGGAACACTGAAGCTTTCTTT	CASSEATGNTEAFF
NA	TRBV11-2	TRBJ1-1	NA	TGTGCCAGCAGCCTTCTACTTTGGAACACTGAAGCTTTCTTT	CASSLLLWNTEAFF
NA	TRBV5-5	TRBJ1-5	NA	TGTGCCAGCAGCCCACGGGCCCCAAGCGGAAGTCCCCAGCATTTT	CASSPRAPSGSPQHF
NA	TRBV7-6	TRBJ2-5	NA	TGTGCCAGCAGCGGGGAGAGGCAGACCCAAGAGACCCAGTACTTC	CASSGERQTQETQYF
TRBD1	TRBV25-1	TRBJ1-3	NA	TGTGCCAGCAGTGAATCGCGGGACAGGTTAACGGACACCATATATTTT	CASSESRDRLTDTIYF
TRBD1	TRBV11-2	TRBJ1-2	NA	TGTGCCAGCAGCCGGTCAGGACAGGGGATTGGTGGCTACACCTTC	CASSRSGQGIGGYTF
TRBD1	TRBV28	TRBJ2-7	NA	TGTGCCAGCAGTTCCGGACAGGGACGCCCCTACGAGCAGTACTTC	CASSSGQGRPYEQYF
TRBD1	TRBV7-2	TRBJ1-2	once	TGTGCCAGCAGCCCCCGACAGGGAACCTATGGCTACACCTTC	CASSPRQGTYGYTF
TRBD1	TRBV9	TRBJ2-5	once	TGTGCCAGCAGCGTAGCGTCCCGGACAGGTGGAGAGACCCAGTACTTC	CASSVASRTGGETQYF
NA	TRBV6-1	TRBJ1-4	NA	TGTGCCAGCACGGGAAATCTTGCAACTAATGAAAAACTGTTTTTT	CASTGNLATNEKLFF
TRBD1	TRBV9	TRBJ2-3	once	TGTGCCAGCAGGGATGACAGGGGAGGCACAGATACGCAGTATTTT	CASRDDRGGTDTQYF
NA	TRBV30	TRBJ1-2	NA	TGTGCCTGGAGGGGCCAATATAACTATGGCTACACCTTC	CAWRGQYNYGYTF
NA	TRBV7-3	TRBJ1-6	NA	TGTGCCAGCAGCTTAGAGGGCTCGTCACCCCTCCACTTT	CASSLEGSSPLHF
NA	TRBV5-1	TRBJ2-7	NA	TGCGCCAGCAGCTTGGAACGGGGCTCCTACGAGCAGTACTTC	CASSLERGSYEQYF
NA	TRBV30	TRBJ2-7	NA	TGTGCCTGGAGCGGGGGTCCCTACGAGCAGTACTTC	CAWSGGPYEQYF
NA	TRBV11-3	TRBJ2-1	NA	TGTGCCAGCAGCCGTACAGTATACAATGAGCAGTTCTTC	CASSRTVYNEQFF
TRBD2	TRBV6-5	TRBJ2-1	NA	TGTGCCAGCAGTTACGTTTCTAGCGGGGGAGGTGAGCAGTTCTTC	CASSYVSSGGGEQFF
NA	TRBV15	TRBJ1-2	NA	TGTGCCACCAGCAGAGGAGAAAACAGATACTATGGCTACACCTTC	CATSRGENRYYGYTF
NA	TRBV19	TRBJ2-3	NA	TGTGCCAGTAGTAACCAGGGGTTTCCGCAGTATTTT	CASSNQGFPQYF
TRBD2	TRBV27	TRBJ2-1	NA	TGTGCCAGCACCCCTAGCGGGGGATACAATGAGCAGTTCTTC	CASTPSGGYNEQFF
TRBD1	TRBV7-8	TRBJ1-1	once	TGTGCCAGCAGCATCGACAGGGTGGACACTGAAGCTTTCTTT	CASSIDRVDTEAFF
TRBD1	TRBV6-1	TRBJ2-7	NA	TGTGCCAGCAGTGAAAAGACAGGGGTTATCTACGAGCAGTACTTC	CASSEKTGVIYEQYF
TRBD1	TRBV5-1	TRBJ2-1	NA	TGCGCCAGCAGCAAAGACGGCGGACAGGGGGACAATGAGCAGTTCTTC	CASSKDGGQGDNEQFF
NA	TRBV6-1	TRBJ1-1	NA	TGTGCCAGCATCAGGGTAGGGATGAACACTGAAGCTTTCTTT	CASIRVGMNTEAFF
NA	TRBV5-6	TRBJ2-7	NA	TGTGCCAGCAGTATTCTTGGGGGCCTATTCTTGAGCTCCTACGAGCAGTACTTC	CASSILGGLFLSSYEQYF
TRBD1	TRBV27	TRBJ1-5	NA	TGTGCCAGCAGTTCCGGTTGGGGGGCGAAACAGGGGAGTCAGCCCCAGCATTTT	CASSSGWGAKQGSQPQHF
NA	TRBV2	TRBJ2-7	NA	TGTGCCAGCAGCCCTATGGTCTACGAGCAGTACTTC	CASSPMVYEQYF
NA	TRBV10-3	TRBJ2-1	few	TGTGCCATCGGGGGGACCTACAATGAGCAGTTCTTC	CAIGGTYNEQFF
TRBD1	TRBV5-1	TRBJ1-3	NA	TGCGCCAGCAGCTTGGCCGGGACAGGGTATGGAAACACCATATATTTT	CASSLAGTGYGNTIYF
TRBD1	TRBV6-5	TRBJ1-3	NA	TGTGCCAGCAGTTCTATGACAGGGGCTGGAAACACCATATATTTT	CASSSMTGAGNTIYF
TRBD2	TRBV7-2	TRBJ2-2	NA	TGTGCCAGCAGGGCTAGCGGGGGGGCAGACACCGGGGAGCTGTTTTTT	CASRASGGADTGELFF
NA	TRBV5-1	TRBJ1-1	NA	TGCGCCAGCAGCTTGGTTGGGGCGCCCACTGAAGCTTTCTTT	CASSLVGAPTEAFF
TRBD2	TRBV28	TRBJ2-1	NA	TGTGCCAGCAGCCTCCCACAGCGGGGGGGCCTCGATGAGCAGTTCTTC	CASSLPQRGGLDEQFF
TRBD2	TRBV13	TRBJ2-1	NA	TGTGCCAGCAGCGCTGGGACTAGCGAACTACTTATCATCTACAATGAGCAGTTCTTC	CASSAGTSELLIIYNEQFF
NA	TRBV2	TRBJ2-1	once	TGTGCCAGCAGTGAAGGGTTAGCGGTAAATGAGCAGTTCTTC	CASSEGLAVNEQFF
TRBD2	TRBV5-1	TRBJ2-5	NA	TGCGCCAGCAGCTTGCAGACTAGCGGGGGGACCCAAGAGACCCAGTACTTC	CASSLQTSGGTQETQYF
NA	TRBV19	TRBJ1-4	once	TGTGCCAGTAGTGTAGTAGGGGCCAGAAGGGAAACTAATGAAAAACTGTTTTTT	CASSVVGARRETNEKLFF
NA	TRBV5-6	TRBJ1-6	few	TGTGCCAGCAGGGGCCGATTGGGTTCACCCCTCCACTTT	CASRGRLGSPLHF
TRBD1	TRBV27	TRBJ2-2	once	TGTGCCAGCAGTTTGACAGGGGGGTACACCGGGGAGCTGTTTTTT	CASSLTGGYTGELFF
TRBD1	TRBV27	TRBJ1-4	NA	TGTGCCAGCAGTGTTACAGGGGGGGTTGAAAAACTGTTTTTT	CASSVTGGVEKLFF
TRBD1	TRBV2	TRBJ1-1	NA	TGTGCCAGCAGTGAAAGCGTGACAGGGTACACTGAAGCTTTCTTT	CASSESVTGYTEAFF